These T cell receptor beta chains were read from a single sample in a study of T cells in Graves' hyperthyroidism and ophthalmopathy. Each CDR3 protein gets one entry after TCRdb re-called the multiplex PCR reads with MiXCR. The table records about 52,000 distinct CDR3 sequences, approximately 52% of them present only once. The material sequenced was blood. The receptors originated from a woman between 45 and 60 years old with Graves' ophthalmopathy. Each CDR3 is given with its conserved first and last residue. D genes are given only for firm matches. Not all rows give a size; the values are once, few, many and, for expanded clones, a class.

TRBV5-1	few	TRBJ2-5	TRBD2	TGCGCCAGCGGCCAAGGACTAGCGGGGGGCGGTGAGACCCAGTACTTC	CASGQGLAGGGETQYF
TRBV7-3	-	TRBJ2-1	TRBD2	TGTGCCTGGAGTGTACTAGCGGGAGAAAATGAGCAGTTCTTC	CAWSVLAGENEQFF
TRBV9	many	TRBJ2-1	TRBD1	TGTGCCAGCAGCCTAGGACAGGGGGCTTACAATGAGCAGTTCTTC	CASSLGQGAYNEQFF
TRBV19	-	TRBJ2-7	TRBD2	TGTGCCAGTAGTATATGGGTAGCGGGAGGAGCCTACGAGCAGTACTTC	CASSIWVAGGAYEQYF
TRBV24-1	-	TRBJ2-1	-	TGTGCCACCAGTGCGGGGAGACTAGACCACAATGAACAGTTCTTC	CATSAGRLDHNEQFF
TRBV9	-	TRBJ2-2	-	TGTGCCAGCAGCGTACCCTACGAGTCCGGGGAGCTGTTTTTT	CASSVPYESGELFF
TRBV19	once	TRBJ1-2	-	TGTGCCAGTAAAGTAAGCGGAGAGAGCTATGGCTACACCTTC	CASKVSGESYGYTF
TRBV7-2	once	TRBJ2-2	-	TGTGCCAGCAGTAATACCCGTCGAATACTCGACCTGAACGCCGGGGAGCTGTTTTTT	CASSNTRRILDLNAGELFF
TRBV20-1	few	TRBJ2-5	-	TGCAGTGCTAGAGCCCACACCTTC	CSARAHTF
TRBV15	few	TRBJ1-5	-	TGTGCCACCAGCAGAGATAAGGGACAGCCCCAGCATTTT	CATSRDKGQPQHF
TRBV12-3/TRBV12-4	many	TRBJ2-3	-	TGTGCCAGCAGCACAGATACGCAGTATTTT	CASSTDTQYF
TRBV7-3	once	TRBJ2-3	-	TGTGCCAGCAGCTTAACGGGGGGAACAGATACGCAGTATTTT	CASSLTGGTDTQYF
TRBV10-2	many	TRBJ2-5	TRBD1	TGCGCCAGCAGTGAAGGGACAGGGGAGACCCAGTACTTC	CASSEGTGETQYF
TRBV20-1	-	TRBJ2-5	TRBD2	TGCAGTGCTAAAGGGACTAGCGGGGAGACAGAAGAAGAGACCCAGTACTTC	CSAKGTSGETEEETQYF
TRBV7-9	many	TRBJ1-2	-	TGTGCCAGCAGCTCCCCCACGGCCCCGGCAAACTATGGCTACACCTTC	CASSSPTAPANYGYTF
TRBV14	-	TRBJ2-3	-	TGTGCCAGCAGCACAACGGGCCCAGATACGCAGTATTTT	CASSTTGPDTQYF
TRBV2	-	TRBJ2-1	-	TGTGCCAGCAGTACGGGAGCCGACTACCATGAGCAGGTCTTC	CASSTGADYHEQVF
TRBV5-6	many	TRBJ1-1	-	TGTGCCAGCAGCGGACCAGGGGAGAACACTGAAGCTTTCTTT	CASSGPGENTEAFF
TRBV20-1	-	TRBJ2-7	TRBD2	TGCAGTGCCTGCGGGACTAGCCAAACTTACGAGCAGTACTTC	CSACGTSQTYEQYF
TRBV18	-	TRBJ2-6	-	TGTGCCAGCTCACCACGGTCTGGGGACACCGGGGCCAACGTCCTGACTTTC	CASSPRSGDTGANVLTF
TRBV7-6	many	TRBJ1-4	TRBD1	TGTGCCAGCAGCTTAGACAGGGGTCTTAATGAAAAACTGTTTTTT	CASSLDRGLNEKLFF
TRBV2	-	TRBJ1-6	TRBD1	TGTGCCAGCAGTGGGACAGGGGCGGATTCACCCCTCCACTTT	CASSGTGADSPLHF
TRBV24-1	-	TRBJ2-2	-	TGTGCCACCAGTGATTTCCCCGGGGAGCTGTTTTTT	CATSDFPGELFF
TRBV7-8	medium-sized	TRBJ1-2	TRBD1	TGTGCCAGCAGCTCTGGACAGGGAGGCTACACCTTC	CASSSGQGGYTF
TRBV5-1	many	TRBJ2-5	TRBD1	TGCGCCAGCAGCACAGGGGGCCAAGAGACCCAGTACTTC	CASSTGGQETQYF
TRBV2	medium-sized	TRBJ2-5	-	TGTGCCAGCAGTGAAATAGGGAGAGAGACCCAGTACTTC	CASSEIGRETQYF
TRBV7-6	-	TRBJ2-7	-	TGTGCCAGCAGCCAAGTTGACGAGCAGTACTTC	CASSQVDEQYF
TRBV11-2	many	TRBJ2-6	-	TGTGCCAGCAGCTTAGCTGGGGCCAACGTCCTGACTTTC	CASSLAGANVLTF
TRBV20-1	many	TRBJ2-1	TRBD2	TGCAGTGCTAGGATGGGTAGCGGGAGGGTTCATGAGCAGTTCTTC	CSARMGSGRVHEQFF
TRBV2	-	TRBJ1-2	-	TGTGCCAGCAGTGGACAGGTTTATATGGATGGCTACACCTTC	CASSGQVYMDGYTF
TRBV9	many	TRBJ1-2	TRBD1	TGTGCCAGCAGAGCCGGGACAGGGGGGTTTGGCTACACCTTC	CASRAGTGGFGYTF
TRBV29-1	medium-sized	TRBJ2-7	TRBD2	TGCAGCGTTGACGCTAGCGGGAGGGGTTACGAGCAGTACTTC	CSVDASGRGYEQYF
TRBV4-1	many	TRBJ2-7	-	TGCGCCAGCAGCCAAGTTGGGGGCGAGCAGTACTTC	CASSQVGGEQYF
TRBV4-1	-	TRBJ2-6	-	TGCGCCAGCAGCCAAGGGGGGACCTCTGGGGCCAACGTCCTGGCTTTC	CASSQGGTSGANVLAF
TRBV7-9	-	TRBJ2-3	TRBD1	TGTGCCAGGACAGGGGGTAGCACAGATACGCAGTATTTT	CARTGGSTDTQYF